The entry below describes one TCR beta chain. Its antigen is undetermined. This entry belongs to a study of lymphopenia after photon versus proton radiotherapy. Study-wide results and limits: Larger post-nadir TCR diversity loss correlated inversely with survival in deceased patients. Under photons, naive T cells and diversity fell while effector/memory populations rose.

Deletions cut 6 bases from V and 3 bases from J, with 17 bases between. Per the germline V gene, CDR1 is ENHRY and CDR2 is SYGVKD. The CDR3 has 15 amino acids. TCRdb keeps only in-frame clones here, not all; method: immunoSEQ multiplex PCR. The sample gives 67,000 or so clones, about nine tenths of which show up once; less than 14% is in the top ten. This TCR was recovered from a man older than 75 with esophageal cancer. The chain is built from TRBV10-3 and TRBJ1-1; D possibly corresponds to TRBD1 (5 bases). The sequencing here drew on peripheral blood, taken from a patient treated with proton-based radiotherapy. The CDR3 loop reads CAIRPGTSGDTEAFF. The CDR3 DNA follows: TGTGCCATCAGGCCCGGGACTTCTGGGGACACTGAAGCTTTCTTT.